These 24 T cell receptor beta chains were all obtained from the same sample, sequenced in a study of Ad26.COV2.S vaccination and SARS-CoV-2 variants. Documented treatment: some 20 received Ad26.COV2.S at low or high dose, single or two shots; roughly five received placebo; per-sample allocation not given. It was on day 63 after the first vaccine or placebo injection that samples were taken. Sequenced by immunoSEQ multiplex PCR; TCRdb stores in-frame clones only, minus some. Of about 480,000 clones in the sample, 70% to 90% were seen once. Source: peripheral blood, taken in a trial of Ad26.COV2.S vaccine versus placebo. The source of these receptors is a person aged 18-65 years who received the Ad26.COV2.S COVID-19 vaccine or a placebo.

The chain joins TRBV3-1 (or the pseudogene TRBV3-2) to TRBJ2-7; D is possibly TRBD1 or TRBD2 (5 bases each). Germline V CDR1 and CDR2: LGHDT, YNNKEL (reference sequence). V shed 5 bases and J shed 1 base, with 9 bases lying between them. CDR3 length equals 13 residues. CDR3 sequence reads: CASSVGVSYEQYF. In nucleotides, the CDR3 is TGTGCCAGCAGCGTGGGGGTTTCCTACGAGCAGTACTTC.

V gene TRBV21-1 combines with J gene TRBJ2-2; the table's D gene call, TRBD1, was not cross checked with the DNA. TRBV21-1 corresponds to a pseudogene. This CDR3 is built from 19 residues. Written as DNA, the CDR3 is TGTGCCAGCAGCAACCGGGACAGGACCTTGTTCGCGAACACCGGGGAGCTGTTTTTT. Amino acids: CASSNRDRTLFANTGELFF.

The chain has TRBV25-1 and TRBJ2-7, with D perhaps given as TRBD1 or TRBD2 (5 bases each). The germline V and J ends were trimmed by 1 base and 7 bases, with 11 bases remaining between them. The length of the CDR3 is 13 residues. Germline CDR1 reads MGHDK; CDR2 reads SYGVNS. This CDR3 reads CASSEFVGTEQYF. The CDR3, as DNA: TGTGCCAGCAGTGAATTTGTAGGGACGGAGCAGTACTTC.

V is TRBV21-1 and J is TRBJ1-2; the DNA was not compared with TRBD1, the D call given in the table. TRBV21-1 is marked as a pseudogene. This CDR3 contains 12 residues. CDR3 bases: TGTGCCAGCAGCAAAGGAGCAGGAACCTACACCTTC. This translates into CASSKGAGTYTF.

The chain uses TRBV5-1 and TRBJ1-1, with D tentatively TRBD1 (6 bases). V was cut by 0 bases and J by 4 bases, with 13 bases left in between. Germline CDR1 SGHRS, CDR2 YFSETQ. The CDR3 length is 15 residues. The CDR3 nucleotides are TGCGCCAGCAGCTTGGTACAGGGTGCCGGCACTGAAGCTTTCTTT. Protein: CASSLVQGAGTEAFF.

The CDR3 coding sequence is TGCAGCGTTGCGGATCGGACAGGACTCAGGGGAGAGCAGTACTTC. Translation: CSVADRTGLRGEQYF. The chain employs TRBV29-1 and TRBJ2-7, with 7 bases identical to TRBD1. This CDR3 comprises 15 residues. With 4 bases clipped from V and 7 bases from J, the junction kept 16 bases outside the gene matches. Germline V gene sequence: CDR1 SQVTM, CDR2 ANQGSEA.

J is TRBJ1-2 and V is TRBV7-8; D unresolved. Germline CDR1 is SGHVS and CDR2 is FQNEAQ. The CDR3 totals 13 residues. V was pared by 2 bases and J by 4 bases, with 8 bases between. CDR3 bases: TGTGCCAGCAGCTTAACACCGCGCTATGGCTACACCTTC. This translates into CASSLTPRYGYTF.

The chain carries TRBV19 and TRBJ2-1; either TRBD1 or TRBD2 may supply D (5 bases each). Germline V gene data show CDR1 as LNHDA and CDR2 as SQIVND (reference sequence). The CDR3 runs 13 residues. Trimming took off 2 bases at V and 13 bases at J, with 15 bases between the two ends. DNA of the CDR3: TGTGCCAGTAGTATAATTGGGCAGGGACCCCAGTTCTTC. This codes for CASSIIGQGPQFF.

The rearrangement joins TRBV3-1 (or the pseudogene TRBV3-2) to TRBJ1-2; D is unresolved. Germline values: CDR1 LGHDT, CDR2 YNNKEL (reference sequence). With 0 bases removed from V and 5 bases from J, the gap between germline ends came to 10 bases. This CDR3 contains 14 residues. DNA for the CDR3: TGTGCCAGCAGCCAAGACGGCGGCAGGTATGGCTACACCTTC. It is translated as CASSQDGGRYGYTF.

The chain recombines TRBV3-1 (or the pseudogene TRBV3-2) with TRBJ2-1, with D maybe TRBD2 (5 bases). The CDR3 is made up of 11 amino acids. Trimming left V 5 bases short and J 10 bases short, with 9 bases between. Germline V gene lookup returns CDR1 LGHDT and CDR2 YNNKEL (reference sequence). DNA for the CDR3: TGTGCCAGCAGCAGCGGTAAGGAGCAGTTCTTC. Translated, it gives CASSSGKEQFF.

The chain uses TRBV4-1 and TRBJ2-5; no clear D gene. V was pared by 4 bases and J by 3 bases, with 12 bases between. Germline CDR1 reads MGHRA; CDR2 reads YSYEKL. This CDR3 is 14 amino acids long. The CDR3 spells CASSLRLGKETQYF. CDR3 coding DNA: TGCGCCAGCAGCCTAAGATTGGGGAAAGAGACCCAGTACTTC.

CDR3 nucleotides: TGTGCAAGTCGCTTAGCGTGCGACATCCCAACTAATGAAAAACTGTTTTTT. Translation gives CASRLACDIPTNEKLFF. The rearrangement uses TRBV12-2 and TRBJ1-4; TRBD1, the table's D call, lacks a check against the DNA. TRBV12-2 is designated a pseudogene. The CDR3 runs 17 residues.

The J gene is TRBJ1-1, the V gene TRBV6-2 or TRBV6-3; no clear D gene. V was shortened by 6 bases and J by 9 bases, with 17 bases between the two germline ends. The germline CDR1 and CDR2 sequences are MNHEY and SVGEGT. The CDR3 has 13 residues. The DNA for the CDR3 is TGTGCCAGCAGCCCCCTGCCCTCCGGGCAAGCTTTCTTT. The encoded protein is CASSPLPSGQAFF.

The genes are TRBV7-9 and TRBJ2-2; D unclear. Per the germline V gene, CDR1 is SEHNR and CDR2 is FQNEAQ (reference sequence). Trimming removed 2 bases at V and 7 bases at J, with 5 bases between. This CDR3 has 12 residues. CDR3 nucleotides: TGTGCCAGCAGCTTAAACCTCGGGGAGCTGTTTTTT. The encoded protein is CASSLNLGELFF.

The CDR3, as DNA: TGTGCCAGCAGTTTGGCCCCAGGGAACAATGAGCAGTTCTTC. Its protein is CASSLAPGNNEQFF. The chain joins TRBV28 to TRBJ2-1; possibly TRBD1 for D (5 bases). Germline V gene sequence: CDR1 MDHEN, CDR2 SYDVKM. Trimming pared 3 bases from V and 5 bases from J, leaving 11 bases between. This CDR3 contains 14 residues.

The chain uses TRBV2 and TRBJ1-6; D is undetermined. From germline, CDR1 is SNHLY and CDR2 FYNNEI. The V gene lost 7 bases and the J gene lost 0 bases, with 10 bases spanning the gap. The CDR3 sequence is 15 residues long. CDR3 sequence: CASTPKSSYNSPLHF. CDR3 nucleotide sequence: TGTGCCAGCACTCCGAAAAGCTCCTATAATTCACCCCTCCACTTT.

For the CDR3, the DNA is TGTGCTAGTGCCCTCGAGTGGAATTCACCCCTCCACTTT. Amino acid sequence: CASALEWNSPLHF. This chain links TRBV12-5 with TRBJ1-6; D is ambiguous. This CDR3 is 13 amino acids long. Germline CDR1 is LGHNT and CDR2 is FRNRAP. Trimming shortened V by 7 bases and J by 7 bases, and 11 bases separated the two germline ends. Looking up the rest from reference TRBV12-5 and TRBJ1-6 gives the full variable domain: DARVTQTPRHKVTEMGQEVTMRCQPILGHNTVFWYRQTMMQGLELLAYFRNRAPLDDSGMPKDRFSAEMPDATLATLKIQPSEPRDSAVYFCASALEWNSPLHFGNGTRLTVT.

The CDR3 sequence is CASSKPGRPRYEQYF. CDR3 in DNA: TGTGCCAGCAGTAAACCGGGACGACCTCGCTACGAGCAGTACTTC. The rearrangement joins TRBV6-5 to TRBJ2-7; D assignment may be TRBD1 or TRBD2 (5 bases each). This CDR3 comprises 15 residues. Trimming removed 5 bases from V and 3 bases from J, with 17 bases in between. The germline CDR1 and CDR2 sequences are MNHEY and SVGAGI.

This chain joins TRBV19 and TRBJ1-1; no definite D call. The CDR3 runs 11 residues. Germline values: CDR1 LNHDA, CDR2 SQIVND (reference sequence). Trimming took 5 bases from V and 5 from J, leaving 6 bases between them. The CDR3 here is CASSPGTEAFF. The CDR3 DNA reads TGTGCCAGTAGTCCCGGGACTGAAGCTTTCTTT.

The chain links TRBV27 to TRBJ2-7; the D gene is possibly TRBD1 (6 bases). Germline values: CDR1 MNHEY, CDR2 SMNVEV (reference sequence). This CDR3 has 14 residues. V was clipped by 2 bases and J by 5 bases, with 13 bases between them. CDR3: CASSLSRGRHEQYF. The DNA for the CDR3 is TGTGCCAGCAGTTTAAGTAGGGGGAGACACGAGCAGTACTTC.

The V gene is TRBV25-1, the J gene TRBJ1-5; D unclear. CDR3 length: 14 residues. V was clipped by 5 bases and J by 2 bases, with 10 bases between them. The germline V gene encodes CDR1 MGHDK and CDR2 SYGVNS. As DNA, the CDR3 is TGTGCCAGCAGTATGGTCGGCGGCAATCAGCCCCAGCATTTT. As protein: CASSMVGGNQPQHF.

The chain uses TRBV11-2 and TRBJ2-7; D possibly corresponds to TRBD2 (5 bases). The germline V and J ends were trimmed by 4 bases and 0 bases, with 13 bases remaining between them. Germline loops: CDR1 SGHAT, CDR2 FQNNGV. The CDR3 runs to 15 residues. The CDR3 nucleotides read TGTGCCAGCAGCTGGACCGGGAAAAGCTCCTACGAGCAGTACTTC. It translates to CASSWTGKSSYEQYF.

A word on this clone: A much larger clone lies a single base off, so this may be a read error. V is TRBV3-1 (or the pseudogene TRBV3-2) and J is TRBJ2-3, with D uncertain. The CDR3 runs 12 residues. The germline CDR1 and CDR2 sequences are LGHDT and YNNKEL (reference sequence). The germline V and J ends were trimmed by 4 bases and 2 bases, with 4 bases remaining between them. CDR3 sequence: CASSPNTDTQYF. The CDR3 nucleotides are TGTGCCAGCAGCCCTAACACAGATACGCAGTATTTT.

The chain recombines TRBV2 with TRBJ1-5; D is perhaps TRBD1 (6 bases). The germline gives CDR1 SNHLY, CDR2 FYNNEI. Trimming removed 7 bases from V and 4 bases from J, with 17 bases in between. The CDR3 has 15 residues. This CDR3 reads CASKKSGATNQPQHF. The DNA of the CDR3 is TGTGCCAGCAAGAAGTCAGGGGCGACAAATCAGCCCCAGCATTTT.